The clone carrying this T cell receptor beta chain was detected only a few times. Its antigen is not known. Each CDR3 protein gets one entry after TCRdb re-called the 5' RACE reads with MiXCR. The sample shows hundreds of thousands of distinct CDR3 sequences, about 5% of them seen only once. The data were obtained in a study of T cells after yellow fever vaccination. Study observations and caveats: The secondary response was weaker but peaked faster, day 5 versus 15.

The V gene end was trimmed by 8 bases and the J gene end by 9 bases; junction bases not matched to a gene: 9. CDR3 length: 13 residues. The germline V gene encodes CDR1 SGHVT and CDR2 SQSDAQ. The input for sequencing was CD4+ T cells sorted from PBMCs, taken on the day of the yellow fever booster vaccination. The V gene is TRBV7-4, the J gene TRBJ2-4; 8 positions agree with TRBD1. The source is a man between 18 and 29 years old who received the YFV17D yellow fever vaccine. The CDR3 loop reads CASGGQGDIIQYF. CDR3 sequence (DNA): TGTGCCAGCGGAGGACAGGGAGATATCATTCAGTACTTC.